A selection of T cell receptor beta chains follows, all from one sample in a study of T-cell memory formation after mild COVID-19. One entry per CDR3 protein, called by TCRdb with MiXCR from the 5' RACE reads. The sample has roughly 510,000 distinct CDR3 sequences, 17% seen once. The sample comprised PBMCs or a T cell subset sorted from them (not recorded which). The receptors originated from an adult woman who had mild COVID-19 (a few samples of this study predate the infection). Cell type and time point are not known. The CDR3 runs from the conserved cysteine through the conserved F or W. A D gene is named only where the DNA matches it firmly. Expanded clones get a size class; other rows say once, few or many, or leave the size out.

abundance: few
j_gene: TRBJ1-6
v_gene: TRBV5-6
d_gene: NA
CDR3aa: CASSLEAGNNSPLHF
CDR3nt: TGTGCCAGCAGCTTGGAGGCTGGAAATAATTCACCCCTCCACTTT

abundance: NA
j_gene: TRBJ1-1
v_gene: TRBV3-1
d_gene: NA
CDR3aa: CASSQDRRMNTEAFF
CDR3nt: TGTGCCAGCAGCCAAGATAGGCGAATGAACACTGAAGCTTTCTTT

abundance: few
j_gene: TRBJ1-2
v_gene: TRBV7-9
d_gene: NA
CDR3aa: CASSPQDSKPYGYTF
CDR3nt: TGTGCCAGCAGCCCCCAGGACAGTAAGCCTTATGGCTACACCTTC

abundance: many
j_gene: TRBJ2-2
v_gene: TRBV15
d_gene: TRBD2
CDR3aa: CATSRDVEVLASGGTGELFF
CDR3nt: TGTGCCACCAGCAGAGATGTAGAGGTGTTGGCTAGCGGGGGGACCGGGGAGCTGTTTTTT

abundance: NA
j_gene: TRBJ2-7
v_gene: TRBV24-1
d_gene: NA
CDR3aa: CATSDPGPTYEQYF
CDR3nt: TGTGCCACCAGTGATCCGGGACCCACCTACGAGCAGTACTTC

abundance: NA
j_gene: TRBJ2-3
v_gene: TRBV7-9
d_gene: TRBD2
CDR3aa: CASSDHSGRSTDTQYF
CDR3nt: TGTGCCAGCAGCGACCATAGCGGGAGGAGCACAGATACGCAGTATTTT

abundance: few
j_gene: TRBJ2-7
v_gene: TRBV10-3
d_gene: TRBD2
CDR3aa: CAISPAGGRLEQYF
CDR3nt: TGTGCCATCAGCCCCGCGGGGGGCCGCCTCGAGCAGTACTTC

abundance: NA
j_gene: TRBJ2-5
v_gene: TRBV2
d_gene: TRBD2
CDR3aa: CASRGLAGGQETQYF
CDR3nt: TGTGCCAGCAGGGGACTAGCGGGGGGGCAGGAGACCCAGTACTTC

abundance: NA
j_gene: TRBJ2-1
v_gene: TRBV7-9
d_gene: TRBD2
CDR3aa: CASSQLAGGPRDEQFF
CDR3nt: TGTGCCAGCAGCCAACTAGCGGGAGGGCCTCGGGATGAGCAGTTCTTC

abundance: NA
j_gene: TRBJ1-5
v_gene: TRBV7-9
d_gene: NA
CDR3aa: CAETVIDSNQPQHF
CDR3nt: TGTGCCGAAACAGTCATTGATAGCAATCAGCCCCAGCATTTT

abundance: NA
j_gene: TRBJ1-2
v_gene: TRBV5-6
d_gene: NA
CDR3aa: CASSLAVSGFGYTF
CDR3nt: TGTGCCAGCAGCTTGGCAGTCTCAGGGTTTGGCTACACCTTC

abundance: NA
j_gene: TRBJ1-1
v_gene: TRBV7-8
d_gene: NA
CDR3aa: CASSLVPDPTEAFF
CDR3nt: TGTGCCAGCAGCTTAGTTCCAGATCCCACTGAAGCTTTCTTT

abundance: NA
j_gene: TRBJ1-4
v_gene: TRBV3-1
d_gene: NA
CDR3aa: CASSRGGGTLNEKLFF
CDR3nt: TGTGCCAGCAGCCGCGGAGGGGGAACCCTTAATGAAAAACTGTTTTTT

abundance: NA
j_gene: TRBJ2-5
v_gene: TRBV29-1
d_gene: TRBD1
CDR3aa: CSVESGTGAGETQYF
CDR3nt: TGCAGCGTAGAGTCCGGGACAGGGGCGGGGGAGACCCAGTACTTC

abundance: NA
j_gene: TRBJ1-1
v_gene: TRBV20-1
d_gene: NA
CDR3aa: CSARENTEAFF
CDR3nt: TGCAGTGCTAGGGAGAACACTGAAGCTTTCTTT

abundance: NA
j_gene: TRBJ2-5
v_gene: TRBV20-1
d_gene: TRBD2
CDR3aa: CSAGLAERGETQYF
CDR3nt: TGCAGTGCTGGTCTAGCGGAGCGCGGAGAGACCCAGTACTTC

abundance: NA
j_gene: TRBJ1-1
v_gene: TRBV27
d_gene: TRBD1
CDR3aa: CASNPGTGRGKTEAFF
CDR3nt: TGTGCCAGCAACCCCGGGACAGGGAGAGGAAAGACTGAAGCTTTCTTT

abundance: NA
j_gene: TRBJ2-3
v_gene: TRBV29-1
d_gene: TRBD1
CDR3aa: CSHQETGAFPDTQYF
CDR3nt: TGCAGCCACCAAGAAACAGGGGCCTTCCCAGATACGCAGTATTTT

abundance: few
j_gene: TRBJ2-2
v_gene: TRBV18
d_gene: TRBD2
CDR3aa: CASSPRRTSVTGELFF
CDR3nt: TGTGCCAGCTCACCACGCAGGACTAGCGTCACCGGGGAGCTGTTTTTT

abundance: few
j_gene: TRBJ2-1
v_gene: TRBV27
d_gene: TRBD2
CDR3aa: CASSMSVPGLADYSYNEQFF
CDR3nt: TGTGCCAGCAGTATGAGTGTCCCGGGACTAGCGGACTACTCCTACAATGAGCAGTTCTTC

abundance: many
j_gene: TRBJ2-3
v_gene: TRBV7-2
d_gene: NA
CDR3aa: CASSLSSRSTDTQYF
CDR3nt: TGTGCCAGCAGCTTATCGTCGCGGTCCACAGATACGCAGTATTTT

abundance: few
j_gene: TRBJ2-3
v_gene: TRBV7-9
d_gene: NA
CDR3aa: CASSRTTFATDTQYF
CDR3nt: TGTGCCAGCAGCCGTACCACATTTGCCACAGATACGCAGTATTTT

abundance: NA
j_gene: TRBJ2-7
v_gene: TRBV11-2
d_gene: NA
CDR3aa: CASSLPTRDEQYF
CDR3nt: TGTGCCAGCAGCTTACCCACCAGGGACGAGCAGTACTTC

abundance: NA
j_gene: TRBJ2-7
v_gene: TRBV29-1
d_gene: NA
CDR3aa: CSGRGAVDEQYF
CDR3nt: TGCAGCGGTCGGGGGGCCGTAGATGAGCAGTACTTC

abundance: NA
j_gene: TRBJ2-2
v_gene: TRBV3-1
d_gene: NA
CDR3aa: CASSQVPGLDFTLTGELFF
CDR3nt: TGTGCCAGCAGCCAAGTCCCGGGTTTGGACTTCACCCTAACCGGGGAGCTGTTTTTT

abundance: NA
j_gene: TRBJ2-5
v_gene: TRBV18
d_gene: NA
CDR3aa: CASSPEAGSRETQYF
CDR3nt: TGTGCCAGCTCACCTGAAGCGGGTAGCCGGGAGACCCAGTACTTC

abundance: few
j_gene: TRBJ2-1
v_gene: TRBV29-1
d_gene: NA
CDR3aa: CSVPLHNEQFF
CDR3nt: TGCAGCGTCCCGTTGCACAATGAGCAGTTCTTC

abundance: many
j_gene: TRBJ2-7
v_gene: TRBV20-1
d_gene: NA
CDR3aa: CSVGIDRQQYF
CDR3nt: TGCAGTGTCGGGATAGACAGGCAGCAGTACTTC

abundance: NA
j_gene: TRBJ1-5
v_gene: TRBV15
d_gene: TRBD1
CDR3aa: CATSVIQGGSSNQPQHF
CDR3nt: TGTGCCACCAGCGTAATCCAGGGGGGGAGTAGCAATCAGCCCCAGCATTTT

abundance: NA
j_gene: TRBJ2-1
v_gene: TRBV7-2
d_gene: NA
CDR3aa: CASSFRGSHNEQFF
CDR3nt: TGTGCCAGCAGCTTCCGGGGATCTCACAATGAGCAGTTCTTC

abundance: few
j_gene: TRBJ1-1
v_gene: TRBV12-3/TRBV12-4
d_gene: NA
CDR3aa: CASSLSNRDGEAFF
CDR3nt: TGTGCCAGCAGTTTATCAAACCGGGACGGTGAAGCTTTCTTT

abundance: few
j_gene: TRBJ1-2
v_gene: TRBV12-3/TRBV12-4
d_gene: NA
CDR3aa: CASSSHATWGYTF
CDR3nt: TGTGCCAGCAGCTCCCACGCGACATGGGGCTACACCTTC

abundance: many
j_gene: TRBJ2-1
v_gene: TRBV6-5
d_gene: NA
CDR3aa: CASRFGISQTGHEQFF
CDR3nt: TGTGCCAGCAGGTTTGGAATCTCGCAGACGGGGCATGAGCAGTTCTTC

abundance: NA
j_gene: TRBJ2-7
v_gene: TRBV6-5
d_gene: NA
CDR3aa: CASSSKTVSYEQYF
CDR3nt: TGTGCCAGCAGTTCTAAGACAGTCTCCTACGAGCAGTACTTC

abundance: few
j_gene: TRBJ1-4
v_gene: TRBV7-2
d_gene: TRBD1
CDR3aa: CASSLGQGIEKLFF
CDR3nt: TGTGCCAGCAGCTTGGGACAGGGTATTGAAAAACTGTTTTTT

abundance: NA
j_gene: TRBJ2-3
v_gene: TRBV20-1
d_gene: NA
CDR3aa: CSAPETREADTQYF
CDR3nt: TGCAGTGCTCCTGAAACCAGGGAGGCAGATACGCAGTATTTT

abundance: few
j_gene: TRBJ1-2
v_gene: TRBV7-8
d_gene: TRBD1
CDR3aa: CASSYVRDSASTF
CDR3nt: TGTGCCAGCAGCTACGTCCGGGACAGTGCCTCAACCTTC

abundance: few
j_gene: TRBJ1-6
v_gene: TRBV27
d_gene: TRBD1
CDR3aa: CATRTGGPYNSPLHF
CDR3nt: TGTGCCACCCGGACAGGGGGCCCCTATAATTCACCCCTCCACTTT

abundance: NA
j_gene: TRBJ2-2
v_gene: TRBV5-1
d_gene: NA
CDR3aa: CASSLNPGIPNTGELFF
CDR3nt: TGCGCCAGCAGCTTGAATCCGGGGATTCCTAACACCGGGGAGCTGTTTTTT

abundance: NA
j_gene: TRBJ2-7
v_gene: TRBV6-5
d_gene: NA
CDR3aa: CASSRTAHEQYF
CDR3nt: TGTGCCAGCAGTCGGACAGCCCACGAGCAGTACTTC

abundance: few
j_gene: TRBJ1-5
v_gene: TRBV19
d_gene: TRBD1
CDR3aa: CASSAGTGGNQPQHF
CDR3nt: TGTGCCAGTAGTGCCGGGACAGGGGGCAATCAGCCCCAGCATTTT

abundance: NA
j_gene: TRBJ2-5
v_gene: TRBV11-2
d_gene: NA
CDR3aa: CASSPKWLVVAQETQYF
CDR3nt: TGTGCCAGCAGCCCAAAATGGCTAGTCGTCGCCCAAGAGACCCAGTACTTC

abundance: few
j_gene: TRBJ2-7
v_gene: TRBV19
d_gene: TRBD2
CDR3aa: CAVWTSGRPSSYEQYF
CDR3nt: TGTGCCGTCTGGACTAGCGGGAGACCGAGCTCCTACGAGCAGTACTTC

abundance: few
j_gene: TRBJ2-1
v_gene: TRBV5-8
d_gene: TRBD2
CDR3aa: CASTERTSGRYNEQFF
CDR3nt: TGTGCCAGCACGGAGAGGACTAGCGGGAGGTACAATGAGCAGTTCTTC

abundance: NA
j_gene: TRBJ2-7
v_gene: TRBV20-1
d_gene: NA
CDR3aa: CSASDGPLYEQYF
CDR3nt: TGCAGTGCTAGTGATGGCCCCCTCTACGAGCAGTACTTC

abundance: NA
j_gene: TRBJ1-5
v_gene: TRBV5-1
d_gene: TRBD1
CDR3aa: CASSQTGGGQPQHF
CDR3nt: TGCGCCAGCAGCCAGACAGGGGGGGGTCAGCCCCAGCATTTT

abundance: NA
j_gene: TRBJ2-1
v_gene: TRBV7-3
d_gene: TRBD1
CDR3aa: CASSLIGQGYNEQFF
CDR3nt: TGTGCCAGCAGCTTAATAGGACAGGGGTACAATGAGCAGTTCTTC

abundance: NA
j_gene: TRBJ2-1
v_gene: TRBV20-1
d_gene: NA
CDR3aa: CSATHRVTSYNEQFF
CDR3nt: TGCAGTGCGACCCACAGGGTTACCTCCTACAATGAGCAGTTCTTC

abundance: many
j_gene: TRBJ1-1
v_gene: TRBV6-5
d_gene: TRBD1
CDR3aa: CASTPGGSWGQLNTEAFF
CDR3nt: TGTGCCAGCACTCCAGGGGGTTCGTGGGGACAACTGAACACTGAAGCTTTCTTT

abundance: once
j_gene: TRBJ2-7
v_gene: TRBV6-5
d_gene: NA
CDR3aa: CASSSGRGGEQYF
CDR3nt: TGTGCCAGCAGTTCCGGCCGGGGTGGCGAGCAGTACTTC